These 22 T cell receptor beta chains came from one sample sequenced in a study of spatial heterogeneity in lung cancer (dated by TCRdb to the late 2010s). Library construction relied on 5' RACE. This sample was sequenced with a NextSeq 500. TCRdb reprocessing: public reads trimmed at Q25 with fastp, clones called with MiXCR, in-frame beta chains kept. Here each entry gathers all rows of one CDR3 protein and keeps the most common genes and DNA. For this sample there are roughly 18,000 distinct CDR3 sequences; around a fifth appear just once. Together, the top ten hold more than 13% of the sample. The time point label on this specimen signifies: sample taken at primary tumor resection. TCR sequencing used whole RNA extracted from tumor and nontumor lung tissue, or from cryopreserved PBMC samples, without cell sorting. Sequenced here: PBMCs, sampled at surgery. Receptors originate from a male donor with early-stage non-small cell lung cancer.

This clonotype ranks as medium-sized (0.01 to 0.1%). This chain connects TRBV6-1 to TRBJ2-7; 9 positions agree with TRBD1. The germline V gene encodes CDR1 MNHNS and CDR2 SASEGT. The CDR3 contains 15 residues. The junction had 9 bases not matched to a gene; V was cut back by 5 bases and J by 4 bases. The CDR3 DNA reads as TGTGCCAGCAGTAACCAGGAAGGACAGGGGTACGAGCAGTACTTC. Its translation: CASSNQEGQGYEQYF.

J is TRBJ2-1 and V is TRBV12-3 or TRBV12-4; the match to TRBD2 covers 9 bases. This CDR3 region has 14 residues. V trimming: 9 bases; J trimming: 10 bases; junction bases outside the gene matches: 13. CDR3 sequence: CASTGASGEREQFF. The CDR3 DNA is TGTGCCAGTACCGGAGCTAGCGGGGAACGGGAGCAGTTCTTC.

This clonotype was seen many times. This chain links TRBV2 with TRBJ1-5; 8 bases match TRBD1. CDR3 length: 17 amino acids. The V segment lost 3 bases and the J segment 2 bases; nucleotides outside the gene matches: 9. Germline CDR1 SNHLY, CDR2 FYNNEI. CDR3 residues: CASSDLRTGSGNQPQHF. CDR3 nucleotides: TGTGCCAGCAGTGACTTAAGGACAGGGTCGGGCAATCAGCCCCAGCATTTT. Based on the CDR3 plus reference TRBV2 and TRBJ1-5, the full variable domain is EPEVTQTPSHQVTQMGQEVILRCVPISNHLYFYWYRQILGQKVEFLVSFYNNEISEKSEIFDDQFSVERPDGSNFTLKIRSTKLEDSAMYFCASSDLRTGSGNQPQHFGDGTRLSIL.

This clonotype was counted many times. The V and J genes are TRBV5-1 and TRBJ2-3; 10 positions agree with TRBD2. V gave up 0 bases and J gave up 2 bases; unmatched junction bases: 15. This CDR3 region has 20 residues. The germline CDR1 and CDR2 sequences are SGHRS and YFSETQ. The CDR3 coding sequence is TGCGCCAGCAGCTTGGCGGTGCTCCTAGCGGGGGCCCGGAACACAGATACGCAGTATTTT. It encodes CASSLAVLLAGARNTDTQYF.

This clonotype showed up many times. The chain employs TRBV10-2 and TRBJ2-2, with 11 nucleotides matching TRBD2. The CDR3 is 15 residues long. CDR1 is WSHSY, CDR2 SAAADI, per germline. J gave up 5 bases and V 3 bases, and 2 bases lay outside the gene matches. CDR3 region: CASSDLAGGTGELFF. The CDR3 DNA reads as TGCGCCAGCAGTGATTTAGCGGGGGGGACCGGGGAGCTGTTTTTT.

This clonotype was seen many times. This chain joins TRBV7-9 and TRBJ2-3; no definite D call. Germline CDR1 reads SEHNR; CDR2 reads FQNEAQ (reference sequence). The CDR3 is 12 amino acids. Deletions cut 1 base from V and 4 bases from J, with 3 bases between. CDR3 region: CASSLEADTQYF. Here the CDR3 DNA reads TGTGCCAGCAGCTTAGAGGCAGATACGCAGTATTTT.

In its sample, this clonotype is medium-sized. This chain joins TRBV7-3 and TRBJ1-6, with TRBD1 identical over 9 bases. This CDR3 has 15 residues. The junction had 5 bases not matched to a gene; V was cut back by 5 bases and J by 6 bases. Germline V gene sequence: CDR1 SGHTA, CDR2 FQGTGA. CDR3 coding DNA: TGTGCCAGCAGCGAGGACAGGGGCTTTAATTCACCCCTCCACTTT. Translated: CASSEDRGFNSPLHF.

By share of the sample, this clonotype is medium-sized (0.01 to 0.1%). This sequence joins TRBV29-1 and TRBJ1-1; D not certain. Germline CDR1 and CDR2: SQVTM and ANQGSEA. The CDR3 runs to 12 residues. V lost 1 base and J lost 2, with 5 bases in between. The CDR3 region has the DNA TGCAGCGTTGAAGGAATAAACACTGAAGCTTTCTTT. Protein product: CSVEGINTEAFF.

This clonotype turned up a few times. The V and J genes are TRBV10-3 and TRBJ2-2; D perhaps matches TRBD2 (5 bases). Germline lookup yields CDR1 ENHRY and CDR2 SYGVKD. The V gene lost 0 bases and the J gene lost 5 bases, with 7 bases spanning the gap. This CDR3 spans 14 amino acids. DNA for the CDR3: TGTGCCATCAGTGAGTCGACGGGGACCGGGGAGCTGTTTTTT. Translated, it gives CAISESTGTGELFF.

Many counts were recorded for this clonotype. This chain joins TRBV7-9 and TRBJ2-3, with TRBD1 matching over 9 bases. With V trimmed by 8 bases and J by 3 bases, 3 bases remained unmatched. CDR1 SEHNR and CDR2 FQNEAQ come from the germline V gene (reference sequence). CDR3 length equals 13 residues. CDR3: CASCDRGTDTQYF. CDR3 bases: TGTGCCAGCTGTGACAGGGGGACAGATACGCAGTATTTT.

V and J are TRBV5-6 and TRBJ2-7; D is possibly TRBD1 (6 bases). V shed 2 bases and J shed 0 bases, with 12 bases lying between them. This CDR3 has 15 residues. Germline V gives CDR1 SGHDT, CDR2 YYEEEE. The CDR3 loop is CASSFSDRSSYEQYF. DNA for the CDR3: TGTGCCAGCAGCTTCTCCGACAGGAGCTCCTACGAGCAGTACTTC.

The rearrangement uses TRBV12-3 or TRBV12-4 and TRBJ1-1; 7 positions match TRBD1. The CDR3 contains 14 residues. V lost 5 bases to trimming and J lost 5 bases; unmatched junction nucleotides: 8. CDR3 sequence (DNA): TGTGCCAGCAGTCAGACAGGGTACGGGACTGAAGCTTTCTTT. As protein: CASSQTGYGTEAFF.

This clonotype was picked up a small number of times. The V and J genes are TRBV7-9 and TRBJ1-2; D gene unclear. The CDR3 is made up of 15 amino acids. Germline CDR1 SEHNR, CDR2 FQNEAQ (reference sequence). V lost 0 bases and J 3 bases, leaving 11 bases between the germline ends. This chain's CDR3 is CASSLALAGHYGYTF. DNA for the CDR3: TGTGCCAGCAGCTTAGCGTTGGCAGGCCACTATGGCTACACCTTC.

V usage is TRBV30 and J usage is TRBJ1-1, with D unresolved. V lost 3 bases to trimming and J lost 5 bases, with 13 bases between them. The CDR3 length is 13 residues. Looked up from germline, CDR1 is GTSNPN and CDR2 is SVGIG (reference sequence). CDR3 in DNA: TGTGCCTGGAGCCGGGCGAGGTTGACTGAAGCTTTCTTT. Amino acid sequence: CAWSRARLTEAFF.

This clonotype has a count of ten or more. The chain uses TRBV29-1 and TRBJ1-6; D is unresolved. The germline V gene has CDR1 SQVTM and CDR2 ANQGSEA. The CDR3 consists of 14 residues. V gave up 7 bases and J gave up 10 bases, with 20 bases separating them. The CDR3 loop reads CSARLGLGGSPLHF. For the CDR3, the DNA is TGCAGCGCACGTCTGGGGTTAGGAGGCTCACCCCTCCACTTT.

This clonotype was counted at least ten times. The chain carries TRBV6-5 and TRBJ2-5; D may correspond to TRBD1 or TRBD2 (5 bases each). Germline V gene lookup returns CDR1 MNHEY and CDR2 SVGAGI. The V gene lost 0 bases and the J gene lost 4 bases, with 18 bases spanning the gap. CDR3 size: 17 residues. CDR3 amino acids: CASSYSGRGPGLETQYF. CDR3 DNA sequence: TGTGCCAGCAGTTACTCAGGGAGAGGTCCAGGGTTAGAGACCCAGTACTTC.

This CDR3 reads CASSSPWKETQYF. As DNA, the CDR3 is TGTGCCAGCAGCTCACCCTGGAAAGAGACCCAGTACTTC. The V call is TRBV7-2, the J call TRBJ2-5; D call uncertain. Germline loops: CDR1 SGHTA, CDR2 FQGNSA. The CDR3 length is 13 residues. V gave up 4 bases and J gave up 3 bases, with 9 bases separating them. Using reference TRBV7-2 and TRBJ2-5 for the parts outside the CDR3, the full variable domain is GAGVSQSPSNKVTEKGKDVELRCDPISGHTALYWYRQSLGQGLEFLIYFQGNSAPDKSGLPSDRFSAERTGGSVSTLTIQRTQQEDSAVYLCASSSPWKETQYFGPGTRLLVL.

The CDR3 DNA reads TGTGCCAGTAGTATGGCGGGAAGCTCCTACAATGAGCAGTTCTTC. It is translated as CASSMAGSSYNEQFF. The chain links TRBV19 to TRBJ2-1, with D maybe TRBD2 (6 bases). The V gene's germline CDR1 is LNHDA and CDR2 SQIVND (reference sequence). Trimming shortened V by 3 bases and J by 0 bases, and 9 bases separated the two germline ends. The CDR3 is made up of 15 amino acids.

This clonotype was counted ten times or more. This chain links TRBV9 with TRBJ1-1, with 7 bases fitting TRBD1. Germline loops: CDR1 SGDLS, CDR2 YYNGEE. The CDR3 spans 14 residues. Trimming cost V 0 bases and J 3 bases; bases outside gene matches: 2. The DNA of the CDR3 is TGTGCCAGCAGCGTAGTCGGGACAGACACTGAAGCTTTCTTT. It specifies CASSVVGTDTEAFF.

This clonotype is deemed medium-sized. The chain uses TRBV20-1 and TRBJ1-2; 7 bases align to TRBD1. This CDR3 contains 12 residues. V lost 5 bases, J lost 8 bases, and 8 bases stayed unmatched. CDR1 is DFQATT and CDR2 is SNEGSKA in the germline V gene (reference sequence). The CDR3 sequence: CSAGLETGGYTF. CDR3 bases: TGCAGTGCTGGTCTCGAGACAGGGGGCTACACCTTC.

In this sample, this clonotype turned up many times. The chain couples TRBV12-3 or TRBV12-4 to TRBJ2-5; 9 bases line up with TRBD1. There are 14 residues in the CDR3. V lost 5 bases and J lost 5; bases outside the gene matches: 6. The CDR3 spells CASSPRTGVETQYF. The CDR3 bases are TGTGCCAGCAGTCCCCGGACAGGGGTTGAGACCCAGTACTTC.

This clonotype was seen repeatedly, ten times or more. This chain joins TRBV11-2 and TRBJ2-1; tentative D call: TRBD1 (6 bases). The CDR3 totals 14 residues. Germline V gene lookup returns CDR1 SGHAT and CDR2 FQNNGV. V was cut by 1 base and J by 8 bases, with 12 bases left in between. The CDR3 DNA is TGTGCCAGCAGCTTAGGTCGACAGGACTATGAGCAGTTCTTC. Its translation: CASSLGRQDYEQFF.